Listed below are T cell receptor beta chains from one sample, sequenced in a study of beta chain features in type 1 diabetes. The table came from immunoSEQ multiplex PCR; TCRdb's copy has only in-frame clones and leaves some out. Of hundreds of thousands of clones listed, roughly 11% were seen once; the top ten hold approximately 0.015%. The sequencing input was naive CD4+ T cells from blood. The receptors were sampled from a man aged 30-40 years with type 1 diabetes. Both conserved end residues are part of each CDR3. Each record gives: CDR3 DNA, CDR3 protein, clone size, D gene, V gene, J gene. The D gene is left open where the match is weak. Some rows mark clone size as missing; the rest say once, few, many or name a class of expanded clone.

CDR3nt: TGTGCCTGGAGTCGGACTAGCTGGAGCACAGATACGCAGTATTTT
CDR3aa: CAWSRTSWSTDTQYF
abundance: .
d_gene: TRBD2
v_gene: TRBV30
j_gene: TRBJ2-3

CDR3nt: TGTGCCAGCAGCCGGTATGGCGGGGGATACAATGAGCAGTTCTTC
CDR3aa: CASSRYGGGYNEQFF
abundance: few
d_gene: TRBD2
v_gene: TRBV7-2
j_gene: TRBJ2-1

CDR3nt: TGTGCCAGCAGCTTAGTGGGGTCTGGCGGGTTTAGCACAGATACGCAGTATTTT
CDR3aa: CASSLVGSGGFSTDTQYF
abundance: few
d_gene: .
v_gene: TRBV7-2
j_gene: TRBJ2-3

CDR3nt: TGTGCCAGCAGCGAGACAGGGGTTGGGGAAAAACTGTTTTTT
CDR3aa: CASSETGVGEKLFF
abundance: .
d_gene: TRBD1
v_gene: TRBV6-5
j_gene: TRBJ1-4

CDR3nt: TGCAGCGTTGGGGAGGGCGGCAATGAGCAGTTCTTC
CDR3aa: CSVGEGGNEQFF
abundance: few
d_gene: TRBD2
v_gene: TRBV29-1
j_gene: TRBJ2-1

CDR3nt: TGTGCCAGCAGCCCCGTTGAAGCGGGGGGAACCTACGAGCAGTACTTC
CDR3aa: CASSPVEAGGTYEQYF
abundance: .
d_gene: TRBD2
v_gene: TRBV7-6
j_gene: TRBJ2-7

CDR3nt: TGTGCCAGCAGTTACTCGACAGGGGTCTACGAGCAGTACTTC
CDR3aa: CASSYSTGVYEQYF
abundance: .
d_gene: TRBD1
v_gene: TRBV6-5
j_gene: TRBJ2-7

CDR3nt: TGTGCCAGCAGCCCAGAAGATGGGAGGGGTAATCAGCCCCAGCATTTT
CDR3aa: CASSPEDGRGNQPQHF
abundance: few
d_gene: .
v_gene: TRBV25-1
j_gene: TRBJ1-5

CDR3nt: TGCGCCAGCAGCTTGGCCGAATTGAGCACCGGGGAGCTGTTTTTT
CDR3aa: CASSLAELSTGELFF
abundance: .
d_gene: .
v_gene: TRBV5-1
j_gene: TRBJ2-2

CDR3nt: TGTGCCAGCAGTTACGGACAATATACGCAGTATTTT
CDR3aa: CASSYGQYTQYF
abundance: .
d_gene: .
v_gene: TRBV5-6
j_gene: TRBJ2-3

CDR3nt: TGTGCCAGCAGCTTGGCCTCTGCCTCGGGGGGTCCCTACGAGCAGTACTTC
CDR3aa: CASSLASASGGPYEQYF
abundance: .
d_gene: TRBD2
v_gene: TRBV28
j_gene: TRBJ2-7

CDR3nt: TGTGCCAGCAGCTTACCGTGGGGCAGGAACACTGAAGCTTTCTTT
CDR3aa: CASSLPWGRNTEAFF
abundance: .
d_gene: .
v_gene: TRBV11-2
j_gene: TRBJ1-1

CDR3nt: TGTGCCAGCAGGGCTAGCGGACAAGAGACCCAGTACTTC
CDR3aa: CASRASGQETQYF
abundance: .
d_gene: TRBD2
v_gene: TRBV9
j_gene: TRBJ2-5